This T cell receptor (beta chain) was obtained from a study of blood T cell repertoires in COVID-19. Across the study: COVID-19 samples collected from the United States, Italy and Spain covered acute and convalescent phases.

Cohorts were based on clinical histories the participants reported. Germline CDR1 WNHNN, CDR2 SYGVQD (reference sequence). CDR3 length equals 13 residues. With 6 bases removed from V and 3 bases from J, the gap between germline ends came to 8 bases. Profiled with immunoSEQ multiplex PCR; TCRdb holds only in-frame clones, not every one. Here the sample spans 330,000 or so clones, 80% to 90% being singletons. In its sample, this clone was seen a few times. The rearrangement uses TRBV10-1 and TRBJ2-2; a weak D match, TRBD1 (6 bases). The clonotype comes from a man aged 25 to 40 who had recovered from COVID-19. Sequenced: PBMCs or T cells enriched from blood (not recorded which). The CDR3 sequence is CASRDSHTGELFF. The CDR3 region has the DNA TGCGCCAGCAGGGACAGCCACACCGGGGAGCTGTTTTTT.